The sequence of this T cell receptor (beta chain) was determined in a study of blood T cells in healthy people across ages. Findings and caveats of the study: Expanded clonotype shifts may have been confounded, as the donors had an unknown CMV status.

Then a second PCR, running about 6 to 11 cycles, was carried out with a sample-barcoded 5' primer and a J-beta primer mix. TCRdb recomputed calls from the 5' RACE reads with MiXCR, one row per CDR3 protein. Of about 730,000 distinct CDR3 sequences in the sample, roughly two fifths were seen once. In regard to this clonotype: No antigen is known for it.

There are 13 residues in the CDR3. Germline V lookup: CDR1 DFQATT, CDR2 SNEGSKA (reference sequence). V lost 2 bases and J 4 bases, leaving 9 bases between the germline ends. V and J are TRBV20-1 and TRBJ2-1, with D possibly being TRBD2 (6 bases). The receptor was isolated from a woman in her sixties in good health. The sequenced sample was blood. CDR3 DNA sequence: TGCAGTGCTAGAAGGCGGGGTTACAATGAGCAGTTCTTC. Encoded protein: CSARRRGYNEQFF.